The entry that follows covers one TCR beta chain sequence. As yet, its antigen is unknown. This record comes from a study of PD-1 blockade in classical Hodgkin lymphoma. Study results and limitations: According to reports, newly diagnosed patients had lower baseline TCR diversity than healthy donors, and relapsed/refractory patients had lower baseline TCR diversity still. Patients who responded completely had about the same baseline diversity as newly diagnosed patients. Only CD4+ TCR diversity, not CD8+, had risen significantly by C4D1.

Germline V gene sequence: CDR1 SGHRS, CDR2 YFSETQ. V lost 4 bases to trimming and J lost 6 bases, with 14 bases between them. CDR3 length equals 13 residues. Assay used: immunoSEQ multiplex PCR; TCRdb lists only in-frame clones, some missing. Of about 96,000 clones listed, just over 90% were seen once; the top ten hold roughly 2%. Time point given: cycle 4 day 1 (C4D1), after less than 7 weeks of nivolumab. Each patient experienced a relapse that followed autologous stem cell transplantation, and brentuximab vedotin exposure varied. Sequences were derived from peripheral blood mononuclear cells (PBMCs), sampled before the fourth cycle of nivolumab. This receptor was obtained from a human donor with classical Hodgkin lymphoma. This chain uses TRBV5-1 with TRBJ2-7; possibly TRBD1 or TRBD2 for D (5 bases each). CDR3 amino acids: CASSVTGTTEQYF. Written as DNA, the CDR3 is TGCGCCAGCAGCGTAACCGGGACGACCGAGCAGTACTTC.